Reported below is one T cell receptor (beta chain). The antigen is undetermined. The germline CDR1 and CDR2 sequences are SNHLY and FYNNEI. CDR3 length: 15 amino acids. After removal of 6 bases from V and 5 bases from J, the junction contained 9 bases not matched to a gene. These data belong to a study of cytomegalovirus exposure and HLA in healthy donors. The study's findings and limits: Among TCR beta chains, those listed as cytomegalovirus-associated numbered approximately 150.

The study ran its PCR with 60 Vbeta and 13 Jbeta primers. As handled by the study authors: About 12 million shared chains were among the roughly 80 million unique TCR beta chains that a later analysis counted. Data came from immunoSEQ multiplex PCR; TCRdb stores just in-frame clones and leaves some out. V and J calls plus clone size are reproduced from that table; the DNA served to infer D and trimming. This table has 95,000 to 110,000 clones, approximately 79% appearing once. The material sequenced was PBMCs. The V call is TRBV2, the J call TRBJ1-5, with 8 nucleotides matching TRBD1. The receptor comes from a young man in good health and CMV-seronegative. The CDR3 region has the DNA TGTGCCAGCAGGTTCGGACAGGGTGAGGATCAGCCCCAGCATTTT. It translates to CASRFGQGEDQPQHF.